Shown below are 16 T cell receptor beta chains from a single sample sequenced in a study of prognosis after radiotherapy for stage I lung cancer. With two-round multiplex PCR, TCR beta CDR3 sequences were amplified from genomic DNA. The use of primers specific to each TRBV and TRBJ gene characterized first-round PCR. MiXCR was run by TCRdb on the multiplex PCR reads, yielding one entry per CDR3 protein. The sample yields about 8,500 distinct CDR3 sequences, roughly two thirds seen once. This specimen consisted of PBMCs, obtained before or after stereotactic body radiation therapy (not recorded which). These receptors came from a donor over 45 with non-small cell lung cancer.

CDR3 loop: CASSPRTGHLYEQYF. CDR3 DNA: TGTGCCAGCAGTCCCCGGACAGGGCATTTGTACGAGCAGTACTTC. The gene calls are TRBV27 and TRBJ2-7; 8 bases are shared with TRBD1. This CDR3 has 15 amino acids. The J segment lost 4 bases and the V segment lost 5 bases, leaving 10 bases of the junction unmatched. CDR1 MNHEY and CDR2 SMNVEV come from the germline V gene (reference sequence).

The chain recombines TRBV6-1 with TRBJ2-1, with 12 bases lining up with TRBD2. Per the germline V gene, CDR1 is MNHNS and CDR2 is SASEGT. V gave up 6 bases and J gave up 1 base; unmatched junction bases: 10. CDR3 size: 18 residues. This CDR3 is CASSRTSGTGISYNEQFF. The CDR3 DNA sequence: TGTGCCAGCAGCCGGACTAGCGGGACAGGAATTTCCTACAATGAGCAGTTCTTC.

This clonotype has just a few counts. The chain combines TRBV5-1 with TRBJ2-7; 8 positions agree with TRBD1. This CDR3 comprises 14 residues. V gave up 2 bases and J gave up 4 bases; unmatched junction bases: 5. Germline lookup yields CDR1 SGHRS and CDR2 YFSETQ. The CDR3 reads CASSFWTGTYEQYF. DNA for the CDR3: TGCGCCAGCAGCTTCTGGACAGGGACGTACGAGCAGTACTTC.

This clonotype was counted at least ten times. The CDR3 bases are TGTGCCAGCAGCTCCGCAGGGGGCGCGAGCTATGGCTACACCTTC. Protein: CASSSAGGASYGYTF. The rearrangement links TRBV7-9 to TRBJ1-2, with 8 bases that match TRBD1. The CDR3 sequence is 15 residues long. Germline V gives CDR1 SEHNR, CDR2 FQNEAQ (reference sequence). V lost 4 bases and J lost 4; bases outside the gene matches: 8.

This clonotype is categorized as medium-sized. This CDR3 reads CATLRGEQFF. CDR3 nucleotide sequence: TGTGCCACCCTCCGAGGTGAGCAGTTCTTC. This chain links TRBV6-1 with TRBJ2-1; no firm D call. The CDR3 consists of 10 residues. Germline loops: CDR1 MNHNS, CDR2 SASEGT. V shed 10 bases and J shed 9 bases, with 10 bases lying between them.

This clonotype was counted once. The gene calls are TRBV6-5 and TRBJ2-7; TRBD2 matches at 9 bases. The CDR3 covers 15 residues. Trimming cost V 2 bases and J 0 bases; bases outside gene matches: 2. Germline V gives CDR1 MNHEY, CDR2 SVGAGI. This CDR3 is CASSYGSGSSYEQYF. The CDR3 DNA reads TGTGCCAGCAGTTACGGTAGCGGGAGCTCCTACGAGCAGTACTTC.

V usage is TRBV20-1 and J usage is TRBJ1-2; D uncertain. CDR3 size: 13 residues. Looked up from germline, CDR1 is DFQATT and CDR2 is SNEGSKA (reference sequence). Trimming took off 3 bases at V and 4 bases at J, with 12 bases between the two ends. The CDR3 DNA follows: TGCAGTGCTAGGATTGGGAGAGCCTATGGCTACACCTTC. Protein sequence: CSARIGRAYGYTF.

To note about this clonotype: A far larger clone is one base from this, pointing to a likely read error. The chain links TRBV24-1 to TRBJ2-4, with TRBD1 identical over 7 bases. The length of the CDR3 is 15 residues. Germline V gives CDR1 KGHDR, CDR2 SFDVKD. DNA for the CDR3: TGTGCCACCAGTCATCCGTCCGGGACAGAGGTAGGGGAGTTCTTC. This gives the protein CATSHPSGTEVGEFF.

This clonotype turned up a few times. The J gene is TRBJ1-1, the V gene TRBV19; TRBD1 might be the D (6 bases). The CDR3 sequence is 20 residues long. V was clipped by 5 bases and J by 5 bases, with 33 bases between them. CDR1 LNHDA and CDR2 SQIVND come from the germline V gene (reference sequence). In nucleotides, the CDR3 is TGTGCCAGTAGTTCTCGGGGGGGGCTTGGTTTTGTGGGGCGCGGGACTGAAGCTTTCTTT. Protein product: CASSSRGGLGFVGRGTEAFF.

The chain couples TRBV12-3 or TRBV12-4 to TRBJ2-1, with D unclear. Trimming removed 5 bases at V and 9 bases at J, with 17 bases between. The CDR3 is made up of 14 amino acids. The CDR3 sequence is CASSAGDFVREQFF. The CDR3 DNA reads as TGTGCCAGCAGTGCCGGTGACTTCGTGCGTGAGCAGTTCTTC.

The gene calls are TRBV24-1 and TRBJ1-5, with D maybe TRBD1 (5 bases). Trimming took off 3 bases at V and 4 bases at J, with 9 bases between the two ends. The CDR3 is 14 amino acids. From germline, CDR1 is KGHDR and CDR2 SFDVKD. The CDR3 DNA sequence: TGTGCCACCAGTGATGGCAGGGTGAATCAGCCCCAGCATTTT. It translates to CATSDGRVNQPQHF.

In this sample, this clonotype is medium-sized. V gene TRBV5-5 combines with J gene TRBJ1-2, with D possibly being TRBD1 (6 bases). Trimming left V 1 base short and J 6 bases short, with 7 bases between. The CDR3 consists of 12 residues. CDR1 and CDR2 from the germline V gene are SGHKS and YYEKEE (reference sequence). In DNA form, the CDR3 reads TGTGCCAGCAGCTTGAACAGGGATGGCTACACCTTC. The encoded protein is CASSLNRDGYTF. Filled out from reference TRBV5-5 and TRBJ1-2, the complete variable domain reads DAGVTQSPTHLIKTRGQQVTLRCSPISGHKSVSWYQQVLGQGPQFIFQYYEKEERGRGNFPDRFSARQFPNYSSELNVNALLLGDSALYLCASSLNRDGYTFGSGTRLTVV.

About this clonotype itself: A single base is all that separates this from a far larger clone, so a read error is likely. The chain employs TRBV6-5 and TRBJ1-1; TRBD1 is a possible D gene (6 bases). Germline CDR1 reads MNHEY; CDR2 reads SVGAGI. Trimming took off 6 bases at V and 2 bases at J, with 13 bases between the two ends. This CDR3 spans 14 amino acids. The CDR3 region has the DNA TGTGCCAGCAGGGGGACAACCATTAACACTGAAGCTTTCTTT. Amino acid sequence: CASRGTTINTEAFF.

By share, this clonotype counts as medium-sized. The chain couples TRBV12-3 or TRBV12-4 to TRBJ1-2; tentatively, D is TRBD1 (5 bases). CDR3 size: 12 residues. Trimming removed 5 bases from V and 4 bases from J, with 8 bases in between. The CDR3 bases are TGTGCCAGCAGTCGGGACCTCTATGGCTACACCTTC. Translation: CASSRDLYGYTF.

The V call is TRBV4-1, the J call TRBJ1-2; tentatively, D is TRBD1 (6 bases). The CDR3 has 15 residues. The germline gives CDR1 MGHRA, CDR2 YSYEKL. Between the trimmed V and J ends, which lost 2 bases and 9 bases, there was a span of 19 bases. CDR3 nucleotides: TGCGCCAGCAGCCAAATTGGGGGCAGGTGGCTAAGCTACACCTTC. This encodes CASSQIGGRWLSYTF.

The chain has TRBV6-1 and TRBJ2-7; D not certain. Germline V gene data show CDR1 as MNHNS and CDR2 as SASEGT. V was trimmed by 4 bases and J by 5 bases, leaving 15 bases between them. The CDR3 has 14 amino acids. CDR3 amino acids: CASSAPYRRDEQYF. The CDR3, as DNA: TGTGCCAGCAGTGCGCCGTACAGACGCGACGAGCAGTACTTC.